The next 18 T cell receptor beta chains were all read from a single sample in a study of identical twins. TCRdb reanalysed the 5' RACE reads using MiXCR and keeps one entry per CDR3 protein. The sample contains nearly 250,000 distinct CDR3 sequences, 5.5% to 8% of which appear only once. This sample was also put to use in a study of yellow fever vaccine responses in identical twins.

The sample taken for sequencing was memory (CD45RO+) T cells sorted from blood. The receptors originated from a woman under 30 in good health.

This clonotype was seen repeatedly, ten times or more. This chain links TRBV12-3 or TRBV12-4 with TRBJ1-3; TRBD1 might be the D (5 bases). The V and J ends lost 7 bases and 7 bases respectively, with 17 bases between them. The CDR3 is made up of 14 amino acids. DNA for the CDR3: TGTGCCAGCACTCTCCGGGGGGGAAGCAACACCATATATTTT. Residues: CASTLRGGSNTIYF.

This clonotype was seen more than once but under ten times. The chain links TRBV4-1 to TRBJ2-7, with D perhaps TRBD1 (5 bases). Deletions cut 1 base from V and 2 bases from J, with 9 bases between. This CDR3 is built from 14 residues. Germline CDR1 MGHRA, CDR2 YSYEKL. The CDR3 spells CASSQGIRAYEQYF. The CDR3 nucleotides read TGCGCCAGCAGCCAAGGGATCAGGGCCTACGAGCAGTACTTC.

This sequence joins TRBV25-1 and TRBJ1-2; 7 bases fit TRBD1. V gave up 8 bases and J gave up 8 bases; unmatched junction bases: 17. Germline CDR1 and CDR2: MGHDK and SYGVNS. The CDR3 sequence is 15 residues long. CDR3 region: CASGFGVGQVRGYTF. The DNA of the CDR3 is TGTGCCAGCGGATTTGGGGTCGGACAGGTTCGAGGCTACACCTTC.

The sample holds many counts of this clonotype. The CDR3 DNA sequence: TGTGCCAGCAGTGTAACCGGGACCGGGAATGACGGGGCCCAGCATTTT. This gives the protein CASSVTGTGNDGAQHF. The chain combines TRBV12-3 or TRBV12-4 with TRBJ1-5, with D possibly being TRBD1 (5 bases). The CDR3 extends over 16 amino acids. Trimming shortened V by 5 bases and J by 11 bases, and 25 bases separated the two germline ends.

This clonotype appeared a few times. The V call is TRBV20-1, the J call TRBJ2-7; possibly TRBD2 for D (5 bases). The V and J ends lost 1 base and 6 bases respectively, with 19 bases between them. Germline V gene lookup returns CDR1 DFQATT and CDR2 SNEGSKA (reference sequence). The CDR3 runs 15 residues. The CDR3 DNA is TGCAGTGCTAGAGCGTCCGGACGGGGAACCGGCGAGCAGTACTTC. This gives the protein CSARASGRGTGEQYF.

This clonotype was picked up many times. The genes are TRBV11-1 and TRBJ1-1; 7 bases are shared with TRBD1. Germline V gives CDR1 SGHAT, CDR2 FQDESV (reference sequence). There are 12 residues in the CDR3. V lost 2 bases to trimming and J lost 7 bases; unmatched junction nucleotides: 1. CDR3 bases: TGTGCCAGCAGCTTAAGGACAGGTGAAGCTTTCTTT. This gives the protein CASSLRTGEAFF.

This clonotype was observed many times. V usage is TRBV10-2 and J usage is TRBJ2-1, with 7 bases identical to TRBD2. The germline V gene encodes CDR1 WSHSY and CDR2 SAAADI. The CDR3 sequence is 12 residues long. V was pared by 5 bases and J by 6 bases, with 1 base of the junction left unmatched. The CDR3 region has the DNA TGCGCCAGCAGTTCGGGGGGCAATGAGCAGTTCTTC. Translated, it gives CASSSGGNEQFF.

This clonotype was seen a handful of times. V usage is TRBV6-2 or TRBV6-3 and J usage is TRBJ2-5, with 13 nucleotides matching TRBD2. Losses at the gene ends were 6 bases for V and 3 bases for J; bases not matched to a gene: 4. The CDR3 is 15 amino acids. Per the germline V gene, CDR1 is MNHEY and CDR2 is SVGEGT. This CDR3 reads CASSTGLAGKETQYF. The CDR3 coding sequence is TGTGCCAGCAGCACGGGACTAGCGGGGAAAGAGACCCAGTACTTC.

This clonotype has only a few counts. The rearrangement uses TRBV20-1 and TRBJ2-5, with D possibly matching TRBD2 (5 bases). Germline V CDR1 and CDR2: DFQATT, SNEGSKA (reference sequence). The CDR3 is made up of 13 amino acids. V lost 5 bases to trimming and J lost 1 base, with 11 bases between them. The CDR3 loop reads CSASPGIQETQYF. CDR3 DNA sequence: TGCAGTGCTTCACCGGGAATCCAAGAGACCCAGTACTTC.

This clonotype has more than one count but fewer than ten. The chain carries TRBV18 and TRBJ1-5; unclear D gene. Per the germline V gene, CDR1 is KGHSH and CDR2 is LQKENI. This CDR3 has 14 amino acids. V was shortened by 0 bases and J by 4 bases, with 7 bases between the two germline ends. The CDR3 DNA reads TGTGCCAGCTCACCACCTACCTGGAATCAGCCCCAGCATTTT. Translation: CASSPPTWNQPQHF.

CDR3 sequence: CASSVDGTSGSWGTDTQYF. CDR3 in DNA: TGTGCCAGCAGTGTAGATGGGACTAGCGGGAGTTGGGGCACAGATACGCAGTATTTT. The chain combines TRBV25-1 with TRBJ2-3; 14 bases match TRBD2. Trimming cost V 4 bases and J 1 base; bases outside gene matches: 10. This CDR3 has 19 amino acids. Germline loops: CDR1 MGHDK, CDR2 SYGVNS.

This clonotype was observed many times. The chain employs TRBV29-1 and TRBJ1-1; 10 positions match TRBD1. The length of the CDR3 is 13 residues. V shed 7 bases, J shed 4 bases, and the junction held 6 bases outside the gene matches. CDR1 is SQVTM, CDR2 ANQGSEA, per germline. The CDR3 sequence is CSAMGTGVTEAFF. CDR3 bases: TGCAGCGCTATGGGGACAGGGGTCACTGAAGCTTTCTTT.

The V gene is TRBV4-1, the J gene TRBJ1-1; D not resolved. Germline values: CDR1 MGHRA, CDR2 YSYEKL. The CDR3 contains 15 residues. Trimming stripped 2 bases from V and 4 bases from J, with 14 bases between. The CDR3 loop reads CASSQPAQSGTEAFF. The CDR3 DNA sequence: TGCGCCAGCAGCCAACCCGCGCAATCGGGCACTGAAGCTTTCTTT.

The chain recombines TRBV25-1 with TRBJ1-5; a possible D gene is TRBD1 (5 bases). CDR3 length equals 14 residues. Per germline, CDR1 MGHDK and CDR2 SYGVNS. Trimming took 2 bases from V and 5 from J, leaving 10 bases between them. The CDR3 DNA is TGTGCCAGCAGTGAAGGGGACCTCCATCAGCCCCAGCATTTT. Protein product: CASSEGDLHQPQHF. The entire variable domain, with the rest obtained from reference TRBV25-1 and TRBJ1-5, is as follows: EADIYQTPRYLVIGTGKKITLECSQTMGHDKMYWYQQDPGMELHLIHYSYGVNSTEKGDLSSESTVSRIRTEHFPLTLESARPSHTSQYLCASSEGDLHQPQHFGDGTRLSIL.

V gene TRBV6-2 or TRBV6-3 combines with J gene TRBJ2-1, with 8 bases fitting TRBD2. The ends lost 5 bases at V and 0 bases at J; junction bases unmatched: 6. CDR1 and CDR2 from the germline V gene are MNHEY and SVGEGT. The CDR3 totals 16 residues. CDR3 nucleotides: TGTGCCAGCAGTCCATACAGCGGGAGCTCCTACAATGAGCAGTTCTTC. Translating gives CASSPYSGSSYNEQFF.

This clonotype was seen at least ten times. For the CDR3, the DNA is TGTGCCAGCAGTTACGACACACAATATCAGCCCCAGCATTTT. It is translated as CASSYDTQYQPQHF. The chain employs TRBV6-5 and TRBJ1-5; D uncertain. V was clipped by 2 bases and J by 5 bases, with 10 bases between them. The CDR3 has 14 amino acids. The germline V gene has CDR1 MNHEY and CDR2 SVGAGI.

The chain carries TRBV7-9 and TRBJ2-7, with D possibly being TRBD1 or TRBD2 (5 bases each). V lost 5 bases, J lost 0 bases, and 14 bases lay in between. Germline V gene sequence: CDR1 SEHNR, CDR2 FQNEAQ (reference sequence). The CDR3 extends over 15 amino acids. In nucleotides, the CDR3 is TGTGCCAGCAGCCCCGGGACGGCGAGCTCCTACGAGCAGTACGTC. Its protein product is CASSPGTASSYEQYV.

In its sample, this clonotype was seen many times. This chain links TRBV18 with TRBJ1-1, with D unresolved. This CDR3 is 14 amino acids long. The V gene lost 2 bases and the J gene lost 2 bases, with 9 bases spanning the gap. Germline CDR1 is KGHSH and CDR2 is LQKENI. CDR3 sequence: CASSPGHSNTEAFF. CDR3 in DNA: TGTGCCAGCTCACCAGGGCATAGCAACACTGAAGCTTTCTTT.